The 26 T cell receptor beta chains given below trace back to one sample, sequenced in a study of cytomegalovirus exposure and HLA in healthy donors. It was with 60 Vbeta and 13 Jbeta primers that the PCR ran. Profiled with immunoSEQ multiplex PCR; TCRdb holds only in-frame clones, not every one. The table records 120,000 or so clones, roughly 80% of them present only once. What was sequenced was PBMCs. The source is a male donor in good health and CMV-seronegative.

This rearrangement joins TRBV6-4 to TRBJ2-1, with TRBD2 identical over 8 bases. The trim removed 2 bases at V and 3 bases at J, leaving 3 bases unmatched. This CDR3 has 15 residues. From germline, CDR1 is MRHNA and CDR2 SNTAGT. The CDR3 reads CASSDGTSDYNEQFF. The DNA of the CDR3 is TGTGCCAGCAGTGACGGGACTAGTGACTACAATGAGCAGTTCTTC.

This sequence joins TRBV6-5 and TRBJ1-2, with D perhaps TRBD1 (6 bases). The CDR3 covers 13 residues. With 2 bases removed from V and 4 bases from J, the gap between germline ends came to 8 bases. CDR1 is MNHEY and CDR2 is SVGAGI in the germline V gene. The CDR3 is CASSYMDSYGYTF. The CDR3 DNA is TGTGCCAGCAGTTACATGGACAGCTATGGCTACACCTTC.

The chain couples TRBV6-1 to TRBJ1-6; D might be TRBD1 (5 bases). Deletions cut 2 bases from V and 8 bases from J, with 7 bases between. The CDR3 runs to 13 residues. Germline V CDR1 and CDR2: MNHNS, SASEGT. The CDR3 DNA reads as TGTGCCAGCAGTGAAAGGGGTTATTCACCCCTCCACTTT. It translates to CASSERGYSPLHF.

The CDR3 reads CASSSSGGAPDTQYF. CDR3 DNA: TGTGCCAGCAGTTCTAGCGGGGGGGCACCAGATACGCAGTATTTT. The chain links TRBV6-1 to TRBJ2-3, with TRBD2 matching over 12 bases. Trimming removed 5 bases from V and 4 bases from J; junction bases left unmatched: 4. The CDR3 spans 15 residues. CDR1 MNHNS and CDR2 SASEGT come from the germline V gene.

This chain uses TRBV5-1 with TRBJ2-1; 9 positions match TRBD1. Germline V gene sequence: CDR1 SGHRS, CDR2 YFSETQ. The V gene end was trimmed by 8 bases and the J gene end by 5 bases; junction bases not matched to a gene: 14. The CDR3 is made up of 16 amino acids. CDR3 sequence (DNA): TGCGCCAGTGGGGGAAGGGACAGGGTAGGAGACAATGAGCAGTTCTTC. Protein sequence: CASGGRDRVGDNEQFF.

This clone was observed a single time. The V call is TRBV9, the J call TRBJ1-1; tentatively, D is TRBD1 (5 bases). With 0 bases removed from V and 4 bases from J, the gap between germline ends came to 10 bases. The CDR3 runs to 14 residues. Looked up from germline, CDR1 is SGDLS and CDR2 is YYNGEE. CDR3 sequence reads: CASSVGGVGTEAFF. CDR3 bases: TGTGCCAGCAGCGTAGGGGGGGTAGGCACTGAAGCTTTCTTT.

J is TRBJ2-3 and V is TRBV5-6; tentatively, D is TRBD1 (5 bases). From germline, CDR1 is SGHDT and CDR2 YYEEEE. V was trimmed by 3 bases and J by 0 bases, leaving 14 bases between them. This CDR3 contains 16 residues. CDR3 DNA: TGTGCCAGCAGCTCGCCTGAGACAGCTAGCACAGATACGCAGTATTTT. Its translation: CASSSPETASTDTQYF.

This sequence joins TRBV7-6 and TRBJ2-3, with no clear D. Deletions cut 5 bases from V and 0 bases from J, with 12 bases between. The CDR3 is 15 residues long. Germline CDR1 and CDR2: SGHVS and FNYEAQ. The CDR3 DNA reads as TGTGCCAGCAGCCTAACCCAGACTAGCACAGATACGCAGTATTTT. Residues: CASSLTQTSTDTQYF.

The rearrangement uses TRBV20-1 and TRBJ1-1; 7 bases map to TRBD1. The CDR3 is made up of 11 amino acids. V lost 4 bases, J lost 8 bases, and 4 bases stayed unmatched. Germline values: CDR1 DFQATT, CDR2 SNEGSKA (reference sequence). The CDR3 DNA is TGCAGTGCTAAGGGGGCAGTCGAAGCTTTCTTT. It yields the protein CSAKGAVEAFF.

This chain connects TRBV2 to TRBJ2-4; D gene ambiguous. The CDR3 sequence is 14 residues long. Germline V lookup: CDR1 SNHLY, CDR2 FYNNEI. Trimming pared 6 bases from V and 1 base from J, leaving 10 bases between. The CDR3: CASSPYRAKNIQYF. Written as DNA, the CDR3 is TGTGCCAGCAGCCCTTACCGGGCCAAAAACATTCAGTACTTC.

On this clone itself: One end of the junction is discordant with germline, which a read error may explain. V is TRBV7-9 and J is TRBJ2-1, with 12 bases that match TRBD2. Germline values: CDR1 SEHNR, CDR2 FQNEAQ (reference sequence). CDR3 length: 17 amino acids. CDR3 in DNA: TGTTCCAGCAGCCCTCGACTAGCGGGGGTATCCTACAATGAGCAGTTCTTC. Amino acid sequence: CSSSPRLAGVSYNEQFF.

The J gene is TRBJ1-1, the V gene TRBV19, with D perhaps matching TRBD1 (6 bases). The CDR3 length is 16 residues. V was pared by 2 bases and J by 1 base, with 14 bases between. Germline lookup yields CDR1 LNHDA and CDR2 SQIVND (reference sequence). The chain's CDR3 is CASSIIPSGQNTEAFF. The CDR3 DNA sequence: TGTGCCAGTAGTATAATACCGTCGGGACAGAACACTGAAGCTTTCTTT.

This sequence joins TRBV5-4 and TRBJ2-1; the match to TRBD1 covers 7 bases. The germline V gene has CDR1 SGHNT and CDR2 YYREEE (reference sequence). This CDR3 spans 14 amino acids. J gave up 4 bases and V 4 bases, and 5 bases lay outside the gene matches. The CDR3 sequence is CASSPPDRYNEQFF. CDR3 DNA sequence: TGTGCCAGCAGCCCCCCGGACAGGTACAATGAGCAGTTCTTC.

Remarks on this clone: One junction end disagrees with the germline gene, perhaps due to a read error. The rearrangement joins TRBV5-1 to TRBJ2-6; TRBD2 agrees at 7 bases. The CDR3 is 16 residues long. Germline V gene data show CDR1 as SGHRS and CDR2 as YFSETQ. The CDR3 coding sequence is TGCGCCAGCAGGGAGGGAGGGATCCCTGGGGCCAACGGCCTGACTTTC. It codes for CASREGGIPGANGLTF. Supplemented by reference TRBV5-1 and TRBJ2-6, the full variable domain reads KAGVTQTPRYLIKTRGQQVTLSCSPISGHRSVSWYQQTPGQGLQFLFEYFSETQRNKGNFPGRFSGRQFSNSRSEMNVSTLELGDSALYLCASREGGIPGANGLTFGAGSRLTVL.

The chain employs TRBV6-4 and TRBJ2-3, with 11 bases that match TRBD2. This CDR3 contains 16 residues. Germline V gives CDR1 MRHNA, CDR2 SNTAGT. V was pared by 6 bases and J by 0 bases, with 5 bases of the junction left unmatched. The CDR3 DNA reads TGTGCCAGCAGCCTCCTAGCGGGGGGCAGCACAGATACGCAGTATTTT. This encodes CASSLLAGGSTDTQYF.

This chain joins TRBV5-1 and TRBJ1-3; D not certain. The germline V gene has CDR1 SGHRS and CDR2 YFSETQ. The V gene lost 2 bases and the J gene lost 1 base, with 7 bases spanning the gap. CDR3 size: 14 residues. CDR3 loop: CASSFDKSGNTIYF. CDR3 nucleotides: TGCGCCAGCAGCTTCGACAAGTCTGGAAACACCATATATTTT. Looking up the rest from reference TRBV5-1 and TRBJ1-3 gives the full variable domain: KAGVTQTPRYLIKTRGQQVTLSCSPISGHRSVSWYQQTPGQGLQFLFEYFSETQRNKGNFPGRFSGRQFSNSRSEMNVSTLELGDSALYLCASSFDKSGNTIYFGEGSWLTVV.

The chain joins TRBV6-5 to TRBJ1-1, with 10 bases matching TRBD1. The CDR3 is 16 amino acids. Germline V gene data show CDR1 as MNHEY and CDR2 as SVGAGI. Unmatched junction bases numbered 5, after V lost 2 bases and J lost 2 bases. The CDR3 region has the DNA TGTGCCAGCAGTTACGCGGGACAGGGGAGAAACACTGAAGCTTTCTTT. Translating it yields CASSYAGQGRNTEAFF.

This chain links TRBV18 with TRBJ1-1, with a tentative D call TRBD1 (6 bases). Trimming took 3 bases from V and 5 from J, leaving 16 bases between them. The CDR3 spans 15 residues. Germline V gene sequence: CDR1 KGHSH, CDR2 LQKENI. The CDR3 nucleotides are TGTGCCAGCTCACCGTTCGAGGGGGAGAAGACTGAAGCTTTCTTT. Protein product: CASSPFEGEKTEAFF. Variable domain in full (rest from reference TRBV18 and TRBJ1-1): NAGVMQNPRHLVRRRGQEARLRCSPMKGHSHVYWYRQLPEEGLKFMVYLQKENIIDESGMPKERFSAEFPKEGPSILRIQQVVRGDSAAYFCASSPFEGEKTEAFFGQGTRLTVV.

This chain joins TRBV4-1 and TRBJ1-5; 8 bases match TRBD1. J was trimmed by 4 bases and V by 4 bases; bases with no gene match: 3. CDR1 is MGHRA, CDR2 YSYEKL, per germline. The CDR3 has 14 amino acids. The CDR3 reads CASSLTGANQPQHF. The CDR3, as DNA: TGCGCCAGCAGCCTGACAGGGGCAAATCAGCCCCAGCATTTT.

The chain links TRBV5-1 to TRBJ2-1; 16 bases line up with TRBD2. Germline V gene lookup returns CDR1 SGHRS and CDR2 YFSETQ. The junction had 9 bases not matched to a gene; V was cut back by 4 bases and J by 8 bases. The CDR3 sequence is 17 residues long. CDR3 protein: CASSEQPGLAGGHEQFF. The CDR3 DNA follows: TGCGCCAGCAGCGAGCAACCGGGACTAGCGGGAGGGCATGAGCAGTTCTTC.

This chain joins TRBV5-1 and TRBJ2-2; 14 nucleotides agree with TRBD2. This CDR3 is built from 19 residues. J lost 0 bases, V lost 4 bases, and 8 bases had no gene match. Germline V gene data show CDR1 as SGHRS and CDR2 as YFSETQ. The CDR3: CASSTRTSGGFANTGELFF. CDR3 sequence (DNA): TGCGCCAGCAGCACCCGGACTAGCGGGGGGTTCGCGAACACCGGGGAGCTGTTTTTT.

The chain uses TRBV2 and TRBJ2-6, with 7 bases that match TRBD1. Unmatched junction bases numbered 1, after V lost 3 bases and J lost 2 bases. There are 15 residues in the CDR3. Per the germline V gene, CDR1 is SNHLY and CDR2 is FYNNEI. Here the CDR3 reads CASSDDRAGANVLTF. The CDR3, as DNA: TGTGCCAGCAGTGACGACAGGGCTGGGGCCAACGTCCTGACTTTC. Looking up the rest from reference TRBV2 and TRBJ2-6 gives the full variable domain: EPEVTQTPSHQVTQMGQEVILRCVPISNHLYFYWYRQILGQKVEFLVSFYNNEISEKSEIFDDQFSVERPDGSNFTLKIRSTKLEDSAMYFCASSDDRAGANVLTFGAGSRLTVL.

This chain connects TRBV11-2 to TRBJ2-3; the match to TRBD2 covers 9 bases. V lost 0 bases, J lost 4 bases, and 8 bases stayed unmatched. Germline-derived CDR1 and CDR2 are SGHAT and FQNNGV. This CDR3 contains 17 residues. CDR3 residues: CASSLDLGTSSPDTQYF. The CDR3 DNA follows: TGTGCCAGCAGCTTAGATCTGGGGACTAGCTCCCCAGATACGCAGTATTTT.

CDR3 in amino acids: CASSLAGQNYEQYF. The CDR3 nucleotides read TGTGCCAGCAGCTTGGCGGGACAGAACTACGAGCAGTACTTC. The rearrangement uses TRBV5-4 and TRBJ2-7; 7 nucleotides line up with TRBD1. In germline, CDR1 is SGHNT, CDR2 YYREEE (reference sequence). V lost 0 bases and J lost 3; bases outside the gene matches: 3. The CDR3 loop spans 14 amino acids.

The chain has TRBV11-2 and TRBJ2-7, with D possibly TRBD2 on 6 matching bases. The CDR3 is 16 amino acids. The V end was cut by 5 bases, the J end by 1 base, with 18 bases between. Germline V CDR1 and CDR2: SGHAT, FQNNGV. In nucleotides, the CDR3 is TGTGCCAGCAGCCTGACGCCGTCGGGACTTTCCTACGAGCAGTACTTC. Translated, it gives CASSLTPSGLSYEQYF.

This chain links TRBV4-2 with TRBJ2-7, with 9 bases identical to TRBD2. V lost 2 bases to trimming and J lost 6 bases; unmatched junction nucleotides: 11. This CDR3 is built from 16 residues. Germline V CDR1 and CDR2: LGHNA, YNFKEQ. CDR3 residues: CASSQLLRGGKGEQYF. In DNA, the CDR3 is TGTGCCAGCAGCCAATTATTGCGGGGGGGCAAAGGCGAGCAGTACTTC.